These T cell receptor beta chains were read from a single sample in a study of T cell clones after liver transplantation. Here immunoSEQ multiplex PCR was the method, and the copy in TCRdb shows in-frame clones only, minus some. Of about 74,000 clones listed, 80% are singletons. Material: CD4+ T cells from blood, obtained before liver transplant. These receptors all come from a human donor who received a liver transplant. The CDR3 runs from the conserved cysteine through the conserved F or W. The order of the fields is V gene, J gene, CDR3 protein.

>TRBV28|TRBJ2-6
CASRRRDSSGANVLTF
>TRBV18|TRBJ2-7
CASSEDRLYEQYF
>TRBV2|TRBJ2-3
CASSEAAGTENTDTQYF
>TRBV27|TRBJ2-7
CASSFDYRSYEQYF
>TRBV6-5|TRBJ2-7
CASSYPGREQYF
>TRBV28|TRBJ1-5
CASKTPSNQPQHF
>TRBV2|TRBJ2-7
CASRVSYEQYF
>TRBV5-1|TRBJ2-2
CASHPTGGDDGELFF
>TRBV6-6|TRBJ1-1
CASSYEGLTEAFF
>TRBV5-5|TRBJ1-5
CASSYGPSFLNQPQHF
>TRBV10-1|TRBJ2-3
CASSESREDTQYF
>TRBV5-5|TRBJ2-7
CASSLNQGQGSYEQYF
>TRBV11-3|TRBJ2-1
CAPETGTGFYNEQFF
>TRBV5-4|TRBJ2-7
CASSLDSSGRYEQYF
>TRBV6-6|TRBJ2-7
CASSSDRGSDEQYF
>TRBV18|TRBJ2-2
CASSPSLAGDTGELFF
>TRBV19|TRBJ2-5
CASSMAGGRETQYF
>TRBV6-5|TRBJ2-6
CASSYSGSGANVLTF
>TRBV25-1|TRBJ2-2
CASSEGVAGELFF
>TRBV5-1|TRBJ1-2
CASRSQGGGIGYGYTF
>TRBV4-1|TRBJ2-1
CASSQDGVTNSYNEQFF
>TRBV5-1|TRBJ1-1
CASSLTGTNTEAFF
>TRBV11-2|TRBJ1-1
CASSKREGRAFF
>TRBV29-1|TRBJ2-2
CSVRGQGTATGELFF
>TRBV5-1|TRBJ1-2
CASSLTQGSNYGYTF
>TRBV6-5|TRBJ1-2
CASSYTGVDGYTF
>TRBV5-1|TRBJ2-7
CASSLGLAGTSYEQYF
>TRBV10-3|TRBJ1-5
CAISYEWNQPQHF
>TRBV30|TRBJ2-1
CAWSVGLTLSYNEQFF
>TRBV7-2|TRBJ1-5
CASSLGSAQPQHF
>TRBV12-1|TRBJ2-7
CASSRSGTPTYEQYF
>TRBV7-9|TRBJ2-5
CASSPRLAGLPKETQYF
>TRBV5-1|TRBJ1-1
CASSLSRGGSLNTEAFF
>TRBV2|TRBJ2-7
CASTEATGPWGEQYF
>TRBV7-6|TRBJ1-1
CASSLVGENTEAFF
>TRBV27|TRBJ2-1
CASSPTRPWDEQFF
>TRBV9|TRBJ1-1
CASSAGTNTEAFF
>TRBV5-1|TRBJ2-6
CASSLSSGSSGANVLTF
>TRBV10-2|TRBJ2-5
CASSAVGDRETQYF
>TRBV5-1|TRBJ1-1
CASSLVSNTEAFF
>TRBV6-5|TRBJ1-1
CASSSLTEAFF
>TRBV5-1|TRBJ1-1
CASSRRTATEAFF
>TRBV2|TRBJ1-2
CASQRDNYGYTF
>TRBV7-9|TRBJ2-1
CASSLGGGRLADEQFF
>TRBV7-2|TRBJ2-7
CASSSGLADEQYF
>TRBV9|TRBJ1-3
CASSVLGAGSGNTIYF
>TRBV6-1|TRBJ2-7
CASSDAASVRYEQYF
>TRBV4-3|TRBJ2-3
CASSLQGPDTQYF
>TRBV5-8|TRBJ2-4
CASSLRGSGGNIQYF
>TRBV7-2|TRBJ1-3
CASSLGGGRPPGNTIYF
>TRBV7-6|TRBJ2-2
CASSLTDRNTGELFF
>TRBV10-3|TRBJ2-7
CAISDRQDDEQYF
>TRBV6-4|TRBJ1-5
CATDREAEIQHF
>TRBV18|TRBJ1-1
CASSPDRLNTEAFF
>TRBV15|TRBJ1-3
CATSRRGAGNTIYF
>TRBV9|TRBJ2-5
CASSVSWQETQYF
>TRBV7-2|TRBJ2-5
CASSLVASGRAETQYF